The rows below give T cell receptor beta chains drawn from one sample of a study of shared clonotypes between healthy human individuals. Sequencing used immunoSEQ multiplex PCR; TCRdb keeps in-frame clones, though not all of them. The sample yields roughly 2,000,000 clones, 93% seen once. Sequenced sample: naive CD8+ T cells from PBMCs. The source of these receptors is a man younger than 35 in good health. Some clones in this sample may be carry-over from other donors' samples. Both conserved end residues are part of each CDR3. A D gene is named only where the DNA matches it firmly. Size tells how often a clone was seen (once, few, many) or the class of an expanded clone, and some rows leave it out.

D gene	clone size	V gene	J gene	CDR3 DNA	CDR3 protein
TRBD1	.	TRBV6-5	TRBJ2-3	TGTGCCAGCAGGTCCAGGGGGATCACAGATACGCAGTATTTT	CASRSRGITDTQYF
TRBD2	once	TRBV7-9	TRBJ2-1	TGTGCCAGCAGCTTTCATCCGGGACTAGCGGAGGGGCATGAGCAGTTCTTC	CASSFHPGLAEGHEQFF
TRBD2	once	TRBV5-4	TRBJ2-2	TGTGCCAGCAGCTCCCGGACTAGCGAGAACACCGGGGAGCTGTTTTTT	CASSSRTSENTGELFF
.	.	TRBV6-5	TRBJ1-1	TGTGCCAGCAGTTACTTCGGGAGGGAGGTCACTGAAGCTTTCTTT	CASSYFGREVTEAFF
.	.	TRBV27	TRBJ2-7	TGTGCCAGCAGTTTATCGCAAGGTTTGCTCGAGCAGTACTTC	CASSLSQGLLEQYF
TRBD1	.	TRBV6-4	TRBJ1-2	TGTGCCAGCAGTGACTCAACACAGGGGATCGATGGCTACACCTTC	CASSDSTQGIDGYTF
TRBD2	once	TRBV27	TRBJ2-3	TGTGCCAGCAGTTTTTCTAGCGGACTCACAGATACGCAGTATTTT	CASSFSSGLTDTQYF
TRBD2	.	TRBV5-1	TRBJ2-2	TGCGCCAGCAGCTTGATGTTAGCGGGCGCTCAAACCGGGGAGCTGTTTTTT	CASSLMLAGAQTGELFF
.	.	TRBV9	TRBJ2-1	TGTGCCAGCAGTCCCAGGGCCTACAATGAGCAGTTCTTC	CASSPRAYNEQFF
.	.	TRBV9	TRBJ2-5	TGTGCCAGCAGCGTAGGCGGGGGCGGAAAGACCCAGTACTTC	CASSVGGGGKTQYF
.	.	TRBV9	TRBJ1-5	TGTGCCAGCAGTCCGGGGAGTAGCAATCAGCCCCAGCATTTT	CASSPGSSNQPQHF
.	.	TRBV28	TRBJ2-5	TGTGCCAGCAGTTTATTTTGGGGGCCCCATACGCCAGAACAAGAGACCCAGTACTTC	CASSLFWGPHTPEQETQYF
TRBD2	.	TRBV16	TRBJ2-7	TGTGCCAGCAGCCAATCGAAAGGACTAGGGCCTACCGAGCAGTACTTC	CASSQSKGLGPTEQYF
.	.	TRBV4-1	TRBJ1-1	TGCGCCAGCAGCCAAGATTATAACACTGAAGCTTTCTTT	CASSQDYNTEAFF
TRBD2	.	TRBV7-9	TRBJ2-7	TGTGCCAGCAGCAGCCGCGGGGGTTCCTCCTACGAGCAGTACTTC	CASSSRGGSSYEQYF
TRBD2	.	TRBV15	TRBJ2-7	TGTGCCACCAGCAGACCTCCCGCCTCCGGGACTAGCGGGAGGCCGCACGAGCAGTACTTC	CATSRPPASGTSGRPHEQYF
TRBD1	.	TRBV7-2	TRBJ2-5	TGTGCCAGCAGCCCCCGACAGGGGCCAGAGACCCAGTACTTC	CASSPRQGPETQYF
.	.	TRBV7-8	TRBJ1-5	TGTGCCAGCAGCTTAGTGGGGAGCAATCAGCCCCAGCATTTT	CASSLVGSNQPQHF
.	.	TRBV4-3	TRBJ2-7	TGCGCCAGCAGCCAATGGAGGGGGAGCTCCTACGAGCAGTACTTC	CASSQWRGSSYEQYF
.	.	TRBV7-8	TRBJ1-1	TGTGCCAGCAGCCCTATATCGTTAGGGCCGGAGATCAACACTGAAGCTTTCTTT	CASSPISLGPEINTEAFF
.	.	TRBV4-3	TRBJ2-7	TGCGCCAGCAGCCAAGATAGGCGGGCCCAAGCCTACGAGCAGTACTTC	CASSQDRRAQAYEQYF
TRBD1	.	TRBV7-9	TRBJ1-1	TGTGCCAGCTGGGGACAGGGAGCCCGCGTGATGAACACTGAAGCTTTCTTT	CASWGQGARVMNTEAFF
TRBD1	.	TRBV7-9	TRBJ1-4	TGTGCCAGCAGCCTGAGACAGGGGAGGGATGAAAAACTGTTTTTT	CASSLRQGRDEKLFF
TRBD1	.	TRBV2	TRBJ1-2	TGTGCCAGCAGACGACAGGGACGGGACTATGGCTACACCTTC	CASRRQGRDYGYTF
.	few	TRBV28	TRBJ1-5	TGTGCCAGCTCCCCACACAGGGTTCAGCCCCAGCATTTT	CASSPHRVQPQHF
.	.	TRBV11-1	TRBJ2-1	TGTGCCAGCAGCCCACCGGGCTACAATGAGCAGTTCTTC	CASSPPGYNEQFF
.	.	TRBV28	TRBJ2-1	TGTGCCAGCAGCTTATACAATGAGCAGTTCTTC	CASSLYNEQFF
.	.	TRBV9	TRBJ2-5	TGTGCCAGCAGCGGAGGAATTACAGACGGACGGGAGACCCAGTACTTC	CASSGGITDGRETQYF
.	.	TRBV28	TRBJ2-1	TGTGCCAGCACCTTTGGGGCAGGGGCCTACAATGAGCAGTTCTTC	CASTFGAGAYNEQFF
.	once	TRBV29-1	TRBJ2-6	TGCAGCGTTGAAGGGGGGTCTGGGGCCAACGTCCTGACTTTC	CSVEGGSGANVLTF
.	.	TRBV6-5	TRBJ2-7	TGTGCCAGCAGTTACGAGGGTTCCTCCTACGAGCAGTACTTC	CASSYEGSSYEQYF
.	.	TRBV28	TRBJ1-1	TGTGCCAGCAGTTATTCAGCGAACACTGAAGCTTTCTTT	CASSYSANTEAFF
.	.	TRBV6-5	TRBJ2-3	TGTGCCAGCAGTTATTACGGGGGCCTCGGAGATACGCAGTATTTT	CASSYYGGLGDTQYF